The 20 T cell receptor beta chains presented below share a single source sample, sequenced in a study of OX40 agonist ivuxolimab in advanced cancers. The assay was immunoSEQ multiplex PCR, and TCRdb's table has in-frame clones only and misses some. Among tens of thousands of clones listed, 85% to 90% were seen once. The sequencing used CD4+ or CD8+ T cells sorted from blood, collected in a trial of the OX40 agonist ivuxolimab. Every receptor here comes from an adult with an advanced solid tumor such as melanoma, head and neck, liver or kidney cancer.

J is TRBJ2-2 and V is TRBV7-2, with D perhaps TRBD1 (6 bases). The V gene lost 8 bases and the J gene lost 8 bases, with 21 bases spanning the gap. The V gene's germline CDR1 is SGHTA and CDR2 FQGNSA. The CDR3 runs to 15 residues. For the CDR3, the DNA is TGTGCCAGCGGCCGGGGCGGCTTCACAGGGGGGGAGCTGTTTTTT. Protein sequence: CASGRGGFTGGELFF.

This clone appeared once. V gene TRBV12-5 combines with J gene TRBJ2-1; 11 bases match TRBD2. Germline-derived CDR1 and CDR2 are LGHNT and FRNRAP. This CDR3 contains 17 residues. The trim removed 4 bases at V and 2 bases at J, leaving 7 bases unmatched. CDR3 DNA sequence: TGTGCTAGTGGTTATTCGACTAGCGGGGCTGCCTACAATGAGCAGTTCTTC. This gives the protein CASGYSTSGAAYNEQFF.

The J gene is TRBJ2-1, the V gene TRBV4-1; the D is unclear. The V end lost 1 base, the J end lost 4 bases, and 11 bases lay between the germline ends. The CDR3 contains 15 residues. From germline, CDR1 is MGHRA and CDR2 YSYEKL. The DNA of the CDR3 is TGCGCCAGCAGCCAAGTTGCGGTCGGATACAATGAGCAGTTCTTC. Translated: CASSQVAVGYNEQFF.

The chain is built from TRBV6-1 and TRBJ2-5; D remains unclear. The CDR3 is 12 amino acids. V gave up 4 bases and J gave up 3 bases, with 6 bases separating them. CDR1 and CDR2 from the germline V gene are MNHNS and SASEGT. CDR3 nucleotide sequence: TGTGCCAGCAGTGGGGTCGAAGAGACCCAGTACTTC. Amino acids: CASSGVEETQYF.

The genes are TRBV5-8 and TRBJ2-7, with D perhaps matching TRBD1 or TRBD2 (5 bases each). Germline CDR1 and CDR2: SGHTS and YDEGEE. Trimming shortened V by 4 bases and J by 2 bases, and 10 bases separated the two germline ends. The CDR3 has 13 residues. CDR3: CASSRGPAYEQYF. CDR3 coding DNA: TGTGCCAGCAGCAGGGGACCGGCCTACGAGCAGTACTTC.

The V and J genes are TRBV11-3 and TRBJ2-5; 8 nucleotides align to TRBD2. The J segment lost 5 bases and the V segment lost 5 bases, leaving 16 bases of the junction unmatched. Germline-derived CDR1 and CDR2 are SGHNT and YENEEA. The CDR3 has 17 residues. Written as DNA, the CDR3 is TGTGCCAGCAGCACCGGGTCAGCGGGAGACACGGGGGAGACCCAGTACTTC. Translated, it gives CASSTGSAGDTGETQYF.

The V call is TRBV4-1, the J call TRBJ2-3; D is uncertain. CDR1 is MGHRA and CDR2 is YSYEKL in the germline V gene. Trimming removed 1 base at V and 6 bases at J, with 11 bases between. The CDR3 runs 14 residues. CDR3 in amino acids: CASSQVPHADTQYF. The DNA for the CDR3 is TGCGCCAGCAGCCAAGTTCCTCATGCGGATACGCAGTATTTT.

V usage is TRBV21-1 and J usage is TRBJ1-2; the table's D call TRBD1 went unverified against the DNA. TRBV21-1 is assigned pseudogene status. The CDR3 consists of 15 residues. CDR3 in DNA: TGTGCCAGCAGCAAAATTTGGCAGGGTCTTTATGGCTACACCTTC. As protein: CASSKIWQGLYGYTF.

The rearrangement joins TRBV5-1 to TRBJ1-2; maybe TRBD1 (5 bases). This CDR3 region has 15 residues. CDR1 SGHRS and CDR2 YFSETQ come from the germline V gene. Trimming stripped 1 base from V and 0 bases from J, with 10 bases between. CDR3 nucleotide sequence: TGCGCCAGCAGCTTGCAGGGAGTACCTAACTATGGCTACACCTTC. This encodes CASSLQGVPNYGYTF.

The chain couples TRBV7-3 to TRBJ2-3; TRBD2 might be the D (6 bases). This CDR3 has 15 residues. CDR1 is SGHTA, CDR2 FQGTGA, per germline. V was trimmed by 1 base and J by 6 bases, leaving 14 bases between them. The CDR3, as DNA: TGTGCCAGCAGCTTAAGTACGGGAGTGTACGATACGCAGTATTTT. This encodes CASSLSTGVYDTQYF.

V gene TRBV19 combines with J gene TRBJ2-3; 7 nucleotides line up with TRBD2. With 5 bases clipped from V and 5 bases from J, the junction kept 7 bases outside the gene matches. The CDR3 has 14 residues. The germline CDR1 and CDR2 sequences are LNHDA and SQIVND (reference sequence). The CDR3 coding sequence is TGTGCCAGTAGTGGGGACTACAAGGAAGATACGCAGTATTTT. This gives the protein CASSGDYKEDTQYF.

This chain connects TRBV5-1 to TRBJ2-1; D is uncertain. This CDR3 comprises 16 residues. With 1 base removed from V and 4 bases from J, the gap between germline ends came to 15 bases. Germline V gene sequence: CDR1 SGHRS, CDR2 YFSETQ. In nucleotides, the CDR3 is TGCGCCAGCAGCTTGCAAGCGTACGGCCAGTACAATGAGCAGTTCTTC. Its protein product is CASSLQAYGQYNEQFF.

This chain connects TRBV10-3 to TRBJ2-5, with a weak D call TRBD2 (6 bases). Trimming pared 6 bases from V and 5 bases from J, leaving 16 bases between. The CDR3 runs to 14 residues. CDR1 is ENHRY and CDR2 is SYGVKD in the germline V gene. The CDR3 DNA is TGTGCCATCAGCAGAGGACTAAACCCCGAGACCCAGTACTTC. Translation: CAISRGLNPETQYF.

This chain links TRBV11-2 with TRBJ2-5; 10 bases fit TRBD2. The CDR3 contains 15 residues. The J segment lost 4 bases and the V segment lost 1 base, leaving 3 bases of the junction unmatched. Germline V CDR1 and CDR2: SGHAT, FQNNGV. CDR3 in DNA: TGTGCCAGCAGCTTAGTCCGGACTAGCGGAGAGACCCAGTACTTC. This translates into CASSLVRTSGETQYF.

The chain couples TRBV2 to TRBJ2-2, with TRBD2 matching 9 bases. Germline assignment: CDR1 SNHLY and CDR2 FYNNEI. With V trimmed by 6 bases and J by 4 bases, 6 bases remained unmatched. The CDR3 is made up of 15 amino acids. CDR3 residues: CASRSAGGGTGELFF. In nucleotides, the CDR3 is TGTGCCAGCAGGTCTGCGGGAGGGGGCACCGGGGAGCTGTTTTTT.

This clone was observed a single time. This chain joins TRBV23-1 and TRBJ2-5; 10 bases align to TRBD1. TRBV23-1 is an open reading frame whose function is uncertain. V dropped 8 bases and J dropped 7; count of bases not matched to a gene: 13. There are 15 residues in the CDR3. The CDR3 loop is CASRTRTGGIGTQYF. The CDR3 coding sequence is TGCGCCAGCCGCACGAGGACAGGGGGGATCGGGACCCAGTACTTC.

V gene TRBV18 combines with J gene TRBJ2-7, with 8 nucleotides matching TRBD1. Germline CDR1 and CDR2: KGHSH and LQKENI. V shed 2 bases and J 4 bases; nucleotides not matched to a gene: 7. The CDR3 length is 15 residues. This CDR3 is CASSPAAGGRYEQYF. The DNA for the CDR3 is TGTGCCAGCTCACCAGCGGCAGGGGGCAGGTACGAGCAGTACTTC.

V is TRBV7-3 and J is TRBJ2-1; 10 nucleotides align to TRBD2. With V trimmed by 2 bases and J by 6 bases, 13 bases remained unmatched. CDR3 size: 18 residues. In germline, CDR1 is SGHTA, CDR2 FQGTGA. This CDR3 is CASSLFSVSGRATNEQFF. CDR3 in DNA: TGTGCCAGCAGCTTATTCAGTGTAAGCGGGAGGGCCACCAATGAGCAGTTCTTC.

This chain connects TRBV6-5 to TRBJ1-5, with a weak D call TRBD1 (5 bases). Germline CDR1 is MNHEY and CDR2 is SVGAGI. The CDR3 totals 15 residues. V lost 0 bases and J 9 bases, leaving 15 bases between the germline ends. Here the CDR3 reads CASSYSWGGDGPQHF. CDR3 nucleotides: TGTGCCAGCAGTTACTCGTGGGGGGGGGATGGGCCCCAGCATTTT.

The chain couples TRBV30 to TRBJ2-2; 12 bases are a match to TRBD2. V lost 0 bases to trimming and J lost 8 bases; unmatched junction nucleotides: 10. CDR3 length: 17 residues. In germline, CDR1 is GTSNPN, CDR2 SVGIG (reference sequence). CDR3 loop: CAWSVRRTSGAQGELFF. The CDR3 coding sequence is TGTGCCTGGAGTGTACGCCGGACTAGCGGGGCCCAGGGGGAGCTGTTTTTT.